This note documents a single T cell receptor (beta chain) sequence. Trimming took 7 bases from V and 5 from J; bases not matched to a gene: 4. The CDR3 spans 13 residues. Germline V CDR1 and CDR2: MDHEN, SYDVKM. Clones were read by immunoSEQ multiplex PCR, and TCRdb kept only the in-frame ones, dropping some. This sample has 100,000 to 120,000 clones, with more than 75% found just once. The data originate from a study of control samples from healthy donors and cancer patients. This receptor was identified in an older woman with lung cancer. J is TRBJ2-5 and V is TRBV28, with 10 bases lining up with TRBD1. Sequencing used PBMCs. The CDR3 protein is CASTRTGGETQYF. In nucleotides, the CDR3 is TGTGCCAGCACCAGGACAGGGGGTGAGACCCAGTACTTC. Full variable domain (outside the CDR3, taken from reference TRBV28 and TRBJ2-5): DVKVTQSSRYLVKRTGEKVFLECVQDMDHENMFWYRQDPGLGLRLIYFSYDVKMKEKGDIPEGYSVSREKKERFSLILESASTNQTSMYLCASTRTGGETQYFGPGTRLLVL.